This TCR beta chain is from a study of Ad26.COV2.S vaccination and SARS-CoV-2 variants (dated by TCRdb to the early 2020s). With respect to the entire study: Donors in the vaccine arm were drawn from COV1001, a phase I-IIa trial of Ad26.COV2.S in healthy adults that was multicentre, randomized, double-blind and placebo-controlled. Ad26.COV2.S was administered intramuscularly at a dose of 5x10^10 or 1x10^11 viral particles, either as one shot or as two shots given 56 days apart. TCRbeta repertoire sequencing served as the tool for gauging how specific and how broad the SARS-CoV-2-reactive T cell receptors were following Ad26.COV2.S vaccination. The TCR-sequenced set comprised approximately 32 samples: roughly 19 Ad26.COV2.S vaccine recipients, 5 placebo recipients and 8 SARS-CoV-2 convalescent individuals. Trial participants were randomized into five groups of five: low-dose or high-dose Ad26.COV2.S given once or twice, or placebo on both occasions. Throughout the experiments and outcome assessment, investigators stayed blinded to trial group allocation.

The full study reports these points: Higher spike-specific TCR breadth was observed in Ad26.COV2.S recipients than in placebo recipients (P = 0.0014). Non-spike TCR breadth was comparable between vaccine and placebo recipients, consistent with the vaccine containing only spike. According to the authors, total T cell responses may have been underestimated by the TCR breadth and depth analyses. The study lacked the statistical power to compare responses across vaccine doses or regimens. Substantial breadth of spike-specific CD8+ and CD4+ T cell responses was reported after vaccination.

As regards this clone: Its antigen has not been determined. Base qualities are not at hand, and no much larger clone is one base apart.

TCRbeta CDR3 regions were sequenced with the immunoSEQ Assay. After extraction, genomic DNA underwent amplification by bias-controlled multiplex PCR, followed by high-throughput sequencing. The authors' pipeline ran thus. Collapsing and filtering of sequences were performed to quantify the absolute abundance of each unique TCRbeta CDR3 region. T cell fraction was estimated by normalizing TCRbeta template counts to usable DNA, which was measured by amplifying reference genes present in all nucleated cells. Repertoire TCRs were annotated as SARS-CoV-2-specific by exact matching of V gene, CDR3 amino acid sequence and J gene to a known reactive TCR set. The reference SARS-CoV-2 TCR set was derived from MIRA and filtered for enrichment in COVID-19-positive ImmuneCODE repertoires, a step that removed public or cross-reactive TCRs. Using the MIRA antigens, annotated TCRs were further analysed by specific ORF or by position within an ORF. Breadth was defined as annotated unique rearrangements over total unique productive rearrangements; depth was the summed frequency of those rearrangements. TCR breadth was compared between groups using two-sided Wilcoxon rank-sum tests. In TCRdb, the immuneACCESS table is reduced to in-frame sequences with V and J assigned. These tables do not hold every clone; where another copy was compared, an unresolved V gene accounts for under half, and the others remain unexplained. The V and J calls and clone size come from that table; D and trimming were worked out from the DNA. Across this sample there are a few hundred thousand clones, with roughly 84% seen only once. The ten largest clones take up around 3.7% of the sample.

Interpreted using the paper, the treatment or condition label stands for: around 19 received Ad26.COV2.S at low or high dose, single or two shots; a few received placebo; per-sample allocation not given. Repertoires of vaccine and placebo recipients were sequenced from samples collected on day 63 after the first injection. Between 29 July and 7 August 2020, Cohort 1b enrolled approximately 26 adults aged 18-55 years at one site in Boston, USA. Ad26.COV2.S consisted of a replication-incompetent adenovirus type 26 vector by which a prefusion-stabilized SARS-CoV-2 spike protein from the original Wuhan strain was expressed. After removal of 5 bases from V and 2 bases from J, the junction retains 8 bases not matched to a gene. The CDR3 runs 15 amino acids, cysteine and phenylalanine included. The entry retains the CDR3 DNA only, 45 bases that are in frame from base 1. The germline V gene (reference sequence) specifies SEHNR as CDR1 and FQNEAQ as CDR2.

Recombination linked TRBV7-9 to TRBJ2-5; 7 bases in between match TRBD1. The receptor was isolated from a person aged 18-60 years who received the Ad26.COV2.S COVID-19 vaccine or a placebo. Sequenced here: peripheral blood, sampled in a trial of Ad26.COV2.S vaccine versus placebo. The CDR3 corresponds to CASSLRRTGQETQYF. The sequenced DNA: TGTGCCAGCAGCCTAAGACGGACAGGTCAAGAGACCCAGTACTTC.